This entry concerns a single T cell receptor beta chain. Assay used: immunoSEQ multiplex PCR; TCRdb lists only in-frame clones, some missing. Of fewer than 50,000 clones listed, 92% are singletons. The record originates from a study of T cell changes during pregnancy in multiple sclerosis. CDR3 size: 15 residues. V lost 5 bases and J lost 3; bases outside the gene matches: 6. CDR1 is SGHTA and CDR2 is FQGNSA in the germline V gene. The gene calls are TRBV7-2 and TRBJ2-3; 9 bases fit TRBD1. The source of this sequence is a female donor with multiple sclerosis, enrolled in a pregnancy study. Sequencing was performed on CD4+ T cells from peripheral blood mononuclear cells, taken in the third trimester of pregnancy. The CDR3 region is CASSRGTGRTDTQYF. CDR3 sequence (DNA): TGTGCCAGCAGCCGAGGGACAGGGAGGACAGATACGCAGTATTTT.